This T cell receptor (beta chain) originates from a study of cytomegalovirus exposure and HLA in healthy donors. Study background: Early release data held 75 million to 100 million unique TCRs from HLA-typed donors.

CDR1 SGHTA and CDR2 FQGTGA come from the germline V gene. This CDR3 is built from 15 residues. The ends were cut back, 2 bases at V and 4 bases at J, with 14 bases in the middle. Study-wide results and caveats: Many donors shared some public TCRs, even though most TCR sequences were rare. The study labeled 164 TCR beta chains cytomegalovirus-associated. A later analysis reportedly identified an Asian-associated ancestry cluster as carrying fewer N-insertions than the roughly 720-donor mean.

A single count supports this clone. What it binds is unknown. The PCR employed 60 Vbeta primers together with 13 Jbeta primers. Generated by immunoSEQ multiplex PCR, the TCRdb table keeps only in-frame clones and is missing some. The data show 140,000 to 150,000 clones, about three quarters seen once. The receptor was derived from a man between 40 and 49 years old in good health and CMV-seropositive. The chain has TRBV7-3 and TRBJ2-5, with D possibly matching TRBD2 (7 bases). Sequencing was performed on PBMCs. The CDR3 region is CASSLAGVGAETQYF. In nucleotides, the CDR3 is TGTGCCAGCAGCTTAGCGGGAGTGGGGGCAGAGACCCAGTACTTC.